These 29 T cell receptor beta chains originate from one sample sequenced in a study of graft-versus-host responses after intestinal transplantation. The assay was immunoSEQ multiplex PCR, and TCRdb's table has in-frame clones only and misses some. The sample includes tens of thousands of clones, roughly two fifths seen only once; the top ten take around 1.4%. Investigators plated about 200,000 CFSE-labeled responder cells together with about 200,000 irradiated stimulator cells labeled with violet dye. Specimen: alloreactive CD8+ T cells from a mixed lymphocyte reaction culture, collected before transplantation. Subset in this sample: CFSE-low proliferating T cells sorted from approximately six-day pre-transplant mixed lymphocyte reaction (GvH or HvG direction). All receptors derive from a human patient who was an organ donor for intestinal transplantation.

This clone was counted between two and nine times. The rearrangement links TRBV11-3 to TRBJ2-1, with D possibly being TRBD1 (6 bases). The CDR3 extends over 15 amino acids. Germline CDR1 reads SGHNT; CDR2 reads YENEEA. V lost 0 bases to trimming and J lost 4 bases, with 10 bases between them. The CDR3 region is CASSLEGAGYNEQFF. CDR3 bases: TGTGCCAGCAGCTTAGAGGGGGCCGGATACAATGAGCAGTTCTTC.

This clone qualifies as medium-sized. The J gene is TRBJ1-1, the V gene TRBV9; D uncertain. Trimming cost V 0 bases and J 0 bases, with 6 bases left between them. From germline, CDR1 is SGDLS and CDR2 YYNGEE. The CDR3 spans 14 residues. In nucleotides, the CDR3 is TGTGCCAGCAGCGTAGGGTTTATGAACACTGAAGCTTTCTTT. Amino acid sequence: CASSVGFMNTEAFF.

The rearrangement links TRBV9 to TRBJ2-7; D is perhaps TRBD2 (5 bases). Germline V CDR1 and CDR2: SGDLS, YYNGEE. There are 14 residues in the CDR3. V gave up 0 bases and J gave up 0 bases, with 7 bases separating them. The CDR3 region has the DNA TGTGCCAGCAGCGTAGGACTATCCTCCTACGAGCAGTACTTC. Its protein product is CASSVGLSSYEQYF.

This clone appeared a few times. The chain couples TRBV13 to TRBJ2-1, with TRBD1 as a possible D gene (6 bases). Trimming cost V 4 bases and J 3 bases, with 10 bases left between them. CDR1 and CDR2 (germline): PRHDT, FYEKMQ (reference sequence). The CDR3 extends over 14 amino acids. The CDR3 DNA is TGTGCCAGCAGCTCACGACAGGTCTACAATGAGCAGTTCTTC. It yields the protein CASSSRQVYNEQFF. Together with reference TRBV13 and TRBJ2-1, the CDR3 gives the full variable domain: AAGVIQSPRHLIKEKRETATLKCYPIPRHDTVYWYQQGPGQDPQFLISFYEKMQSDKGSIPDRFSAQQFSDYHSELNMSSLELGDSALYFCASSSRQVYNEQFFGPGTRLTVL.

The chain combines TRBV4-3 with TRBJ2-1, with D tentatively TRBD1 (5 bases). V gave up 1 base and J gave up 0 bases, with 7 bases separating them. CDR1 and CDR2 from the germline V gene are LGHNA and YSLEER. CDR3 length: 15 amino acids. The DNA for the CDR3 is TGCGCCAGCAGCCAAGTCGACAGCTCCTACAATGAGCAGTTCTTC. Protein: CASSQVDSSYNEQFF.

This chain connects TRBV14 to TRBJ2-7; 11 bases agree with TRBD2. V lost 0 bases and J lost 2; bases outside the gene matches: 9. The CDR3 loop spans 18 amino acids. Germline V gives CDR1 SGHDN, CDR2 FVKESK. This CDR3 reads CASSQDHRLAGTAYEQYF. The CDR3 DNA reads TGTGCCAGCAGCCAAGATCATCGACTAGCGGGGACGGCCTACGAGCAGTACTTC.

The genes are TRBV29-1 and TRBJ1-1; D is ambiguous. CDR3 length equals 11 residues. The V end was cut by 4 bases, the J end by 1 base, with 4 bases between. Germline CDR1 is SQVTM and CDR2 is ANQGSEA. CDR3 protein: CSVVPNTEAFF. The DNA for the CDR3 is TGCAGCGTTGTTCCGAACACTGAAGCTTTCTTT.

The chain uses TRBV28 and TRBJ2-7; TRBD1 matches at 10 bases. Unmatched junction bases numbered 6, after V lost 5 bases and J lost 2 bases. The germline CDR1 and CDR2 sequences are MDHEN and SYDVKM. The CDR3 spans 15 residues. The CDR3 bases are TGTGCCAGCAGTCAAATCGGGACAGGGGCCTACGAGCAGTACTTC. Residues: CASSQIGTGAYEQYF.

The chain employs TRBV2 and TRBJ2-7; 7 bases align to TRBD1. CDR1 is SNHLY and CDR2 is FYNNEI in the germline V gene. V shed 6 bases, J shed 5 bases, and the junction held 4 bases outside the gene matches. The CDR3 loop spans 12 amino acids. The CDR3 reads CASSEQGNEQYF. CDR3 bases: TGTGCCAGCAGCGAACAGGGGAACGAGCAGTACTTC.

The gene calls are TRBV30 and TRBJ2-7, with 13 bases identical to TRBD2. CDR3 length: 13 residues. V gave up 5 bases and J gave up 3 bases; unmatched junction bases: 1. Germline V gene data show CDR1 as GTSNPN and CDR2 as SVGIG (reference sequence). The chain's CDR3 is CAWGLAGDYEQYF. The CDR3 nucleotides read TGTGCCTGGGGACTAGCGGGGGACTACGAGCAGTACTTC.

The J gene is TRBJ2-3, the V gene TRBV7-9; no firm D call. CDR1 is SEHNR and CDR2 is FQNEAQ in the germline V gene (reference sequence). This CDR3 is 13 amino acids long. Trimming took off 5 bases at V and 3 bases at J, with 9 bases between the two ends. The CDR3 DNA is TGTGCCAGCAGCCGCGGCCTAACAGATACGCAGTATTTT. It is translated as CASSRGLTDTQYF. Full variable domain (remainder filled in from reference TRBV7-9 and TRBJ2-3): DTGVSQNPRHKITKRGQNVTFRCDPISEHNRLYWYRQTLGQGPEFLTYFQNEAQLEKSRLLSDRFSAERPKGSFSTLEIQRTEQGDSAMYLCASSRGLTDTQYFGPGTRLTVL.

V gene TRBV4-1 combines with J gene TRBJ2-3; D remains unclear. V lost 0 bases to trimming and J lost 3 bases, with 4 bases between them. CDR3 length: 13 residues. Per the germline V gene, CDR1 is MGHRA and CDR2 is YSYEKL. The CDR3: CASSQDSTDTQYF. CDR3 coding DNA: TGCGCCAGCAGCCAAGATTCGACAGATACGCAGTATTTT.

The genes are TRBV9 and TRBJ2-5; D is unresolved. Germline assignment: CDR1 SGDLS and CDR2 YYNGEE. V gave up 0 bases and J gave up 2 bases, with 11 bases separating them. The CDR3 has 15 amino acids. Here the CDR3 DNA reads TGTGCCAGCAGCGTAGGGGTTCAGTTACAAGAGACCCAGTACTTC. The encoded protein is CASSVGVQLQETQYF.

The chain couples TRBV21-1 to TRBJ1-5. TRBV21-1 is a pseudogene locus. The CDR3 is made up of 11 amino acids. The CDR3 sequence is CASGEGQPQHF. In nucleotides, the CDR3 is TGTGCCAGCGGGGAAGGTCAGCCCCAGCATTTT.

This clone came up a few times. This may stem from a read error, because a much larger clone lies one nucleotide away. CDR3 protein: CASSLGGELGYTF. The CDR3 DNA reads as TGTGCCAGCAGCTTGGGGGGGGAATTAGGCTACACCTTC. This chain links TRBV5-6 with TRBJ1-2, with TRBD1 as a possible D gene (5 bases). Germline values: CDR1 SGHDT, CDR2 YYEEEE. V was shortened by 0 bases and J by 8 bases, with 11 bases between the two germline ends. The CDR3 consists of 13 residues. Looking up the rest from reference TRBV5-6 and TRBJ1-2 gives the full variable domain: DAGVTQSPTHLIKTRGQQVTLRCSPKSGHDTVSWYQQALGQGPQFIFQYYEEEERQRGNFPDRFSGHQFPNYSSELNVNALLLGDSALYLCASSLGGELGYTFGSGTRLTVV.

CDR3: CASSYLYRGGKAFF. The CDR3 region has the DNA TGTGCCAGCAGTTACTTATACAGGGGGGGGAAAGCTTTCTTT. J is TRBJ1-1 and V is TRBV6-5, with 8 bases aligning to TRBD1. Germline loops: CDR1 MNHEY, CDR2 SVGAGI. The CDR3 has 14 amino acids. The V segment lost 1 base and the J segment 9 bases; nucleotides outside the gene matches: 7.

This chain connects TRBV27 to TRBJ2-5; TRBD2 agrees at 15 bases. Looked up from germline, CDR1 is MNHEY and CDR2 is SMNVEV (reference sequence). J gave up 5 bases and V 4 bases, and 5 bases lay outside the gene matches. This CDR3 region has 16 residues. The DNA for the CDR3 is TGTGCCAGCAGTTACGGACTAGCGGGAGGGGTGGAGACCCAGTACTTC. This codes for CASSYGLAGGVETQYF.

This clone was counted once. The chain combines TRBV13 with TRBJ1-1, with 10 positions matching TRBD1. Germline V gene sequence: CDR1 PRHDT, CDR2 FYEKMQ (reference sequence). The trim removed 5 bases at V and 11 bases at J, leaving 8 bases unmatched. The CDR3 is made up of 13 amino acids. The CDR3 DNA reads TGTGCCAGCAGCCCAGGGACAGGGGATACGGCTTTCTTT. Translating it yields CASSPGTGDTAFF.

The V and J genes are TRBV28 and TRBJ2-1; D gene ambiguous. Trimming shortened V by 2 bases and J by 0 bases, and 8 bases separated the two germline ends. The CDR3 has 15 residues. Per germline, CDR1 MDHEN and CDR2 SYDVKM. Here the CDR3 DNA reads TGTGCCAGCAGTTTAAGCAGCGTCTCCTACAATGAGCAGTTCTTC. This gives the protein CASSLSSVSYNEQFF.

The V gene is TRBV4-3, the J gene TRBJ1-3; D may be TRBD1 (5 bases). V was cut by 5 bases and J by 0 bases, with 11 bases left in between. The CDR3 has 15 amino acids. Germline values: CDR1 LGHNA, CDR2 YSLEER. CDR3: CASSSDSGSGNTIYF. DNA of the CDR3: TGCGCCAGCAGCTCTGACAGCGGCTCTGGAAACACCATATATTTT.

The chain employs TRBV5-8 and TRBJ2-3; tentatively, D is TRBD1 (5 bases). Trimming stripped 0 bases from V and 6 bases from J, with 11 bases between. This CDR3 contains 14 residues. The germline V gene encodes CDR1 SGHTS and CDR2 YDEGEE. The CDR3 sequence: CASSLGQGRDTQYF. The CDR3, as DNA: TGTGCCAGCAGCTTGGGTCAGGGCCGGGATACGCAGTATTTT.

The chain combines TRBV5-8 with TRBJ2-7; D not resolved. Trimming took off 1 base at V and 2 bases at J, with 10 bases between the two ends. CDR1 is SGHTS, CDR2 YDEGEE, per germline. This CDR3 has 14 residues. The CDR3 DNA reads TGTGCCAGCAGCTTGTTGCTAGTCGCCTACGAGCAGTACTTC. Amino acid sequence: CASSLLLVAYEQYF.

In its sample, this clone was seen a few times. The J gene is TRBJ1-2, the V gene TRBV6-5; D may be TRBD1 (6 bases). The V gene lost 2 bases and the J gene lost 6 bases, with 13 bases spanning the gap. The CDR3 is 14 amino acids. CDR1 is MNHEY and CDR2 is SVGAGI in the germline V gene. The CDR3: CASSYEVAGDGYTF. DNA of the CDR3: TGTGCCAGCAGTTACGAGGTGGCAGGGGATGGCTACACCTTC.

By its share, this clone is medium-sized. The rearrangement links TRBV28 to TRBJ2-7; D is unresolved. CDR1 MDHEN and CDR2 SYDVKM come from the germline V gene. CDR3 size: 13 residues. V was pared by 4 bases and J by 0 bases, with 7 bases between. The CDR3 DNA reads TGTGCCAGCAGTTCCCTTCCCTCCTACGAGCAGTACTTC. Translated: CASSSLPSYEQYF.

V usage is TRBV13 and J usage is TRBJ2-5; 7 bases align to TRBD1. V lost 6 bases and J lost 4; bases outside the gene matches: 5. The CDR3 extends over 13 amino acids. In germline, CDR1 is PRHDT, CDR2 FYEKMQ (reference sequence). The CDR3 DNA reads TGTGCCAGCAGTATAACAGGGGTAGAGACCCAGTACTTC. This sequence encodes CASSITGVETQYF.

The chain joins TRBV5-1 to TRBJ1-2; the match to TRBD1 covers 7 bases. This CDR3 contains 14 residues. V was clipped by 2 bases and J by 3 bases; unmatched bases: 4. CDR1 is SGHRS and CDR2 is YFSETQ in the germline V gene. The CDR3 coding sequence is TGCGCCAGCAGCTTCCGGACAGGCGACTATGGCTACACCTTC. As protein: CASSFRTGDYGYTF.

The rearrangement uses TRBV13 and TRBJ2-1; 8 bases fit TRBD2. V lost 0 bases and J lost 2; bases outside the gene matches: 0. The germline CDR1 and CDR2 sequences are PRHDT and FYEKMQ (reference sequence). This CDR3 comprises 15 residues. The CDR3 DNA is TGTGCCAGCAGCTTAGGGACTAGCGCCTACAATGAGCAGTTCTTC. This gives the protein CASSLGTSAYNEQFF.

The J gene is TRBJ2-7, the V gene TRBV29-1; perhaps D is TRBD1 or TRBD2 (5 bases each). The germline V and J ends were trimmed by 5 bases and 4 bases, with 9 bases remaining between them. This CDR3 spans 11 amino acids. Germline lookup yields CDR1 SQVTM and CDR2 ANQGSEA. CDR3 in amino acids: CSVLGAYEQYF. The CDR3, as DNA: TGCAGCGTTCTCGGGGCATACGAGCAGTACTTC.

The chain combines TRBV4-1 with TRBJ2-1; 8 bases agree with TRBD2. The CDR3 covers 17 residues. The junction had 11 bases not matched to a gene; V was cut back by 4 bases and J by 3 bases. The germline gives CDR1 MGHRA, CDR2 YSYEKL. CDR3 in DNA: TGCGCCAGCAGCCCAGAGGAGGGACTAGTATACTACAATGAGCAGTTCTTC. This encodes CASSPEEGLVYYNEQFF.